One and the same sample provided the 21 T cell receptor beta chains below, sequenced in a study of Ad26.COV2.S vaccination and SARS-CoV-2 variants. TCRdb's copy holds only in-frame clones and misses some; the assay was immunoSEQ multiplex PCR. The table includes more than 250,000 clones, approximately 87% detected once. The treatment is: over 15 received Ad26.COV2.S at low or high dose, single or two shots; roughly five received placebo; per-sample allocation not given. Repertoires come from day 63 after the first vaccine or placebo injection. Sequencing was performed on peripheral blood, taken in a trial of Ad26.COV2.S vaccine versus placebo. Receptor source: a person aged 18-60 years who received the Ad26.COV2.S COVID-19 vaccine or a placebo.

The chain joins TRBV30 to TRBJ2-7; a possible D gene is TRBD1 (6 bases). Per the germline V gene, CDR1 is GTSNPN and CDR2 is SVGIG (reference sequence). The ends were cut back, 3 bases at V and 1 base at J, with 13 bases in the middle. CDR3 size: 14 residues. The CDR3, as DNA: TGTGCCTGGAGCAGGGGTATTCAATCCTACGAGCAGTACTTC. Translating it yields CAWSRGIQSYEQYF.

The V gene is TRBV19, the J gene TRBJ1-2; D perhaps matches TRBD1 (5 bases). Between the trimmed V and J ends, which lost 6 bases and 2 bases, there was a span of 10 bases. The CDR3 totals 13 residues. Germline CDR1 is LNHDA and CDR2 is SQIVND (reference sequence). The CDR3 nucleotides read TGTGCCAGTAGGCGACAGAGAAACTATGGCTACACCTTC. Translating gives CASRRQRNYGYTF.

The chain carries TRBV9 and TRBJ2-1; 10 nucleotides line up with TRBD2. The germline V gene encodes CDR1 SGDLS and CDR2 YYNGEE. The CDR3 spans 18 residues. The J segment lost 2 bases and the V segment lost 0 bases, leaving 8 bases of the junction unmatched. The CDR3 sequence: CASSVGVSGGHPYNEQFF. DNA for the CDR3: TGTGCCAGCAGCGTAGGTGTTAGCGGGGGGCACCCCTACAATGAGCAGTTCTTC.

This clone was detected only once. This chain uses TRBV10-3 with TRBJ2-2; D unresolved. CDR1 and CDR2 (germline): ENHRY, SYGVKD. With 4 bases removed from V and 6 bases from J, the gap between germline ends came to 6 bases. The CDR3 length is 12 residues. In nucleotides, the CDR3 is TGTGCCATCAGTGGAGGTCCCGGGGAGCTGTTTTTT. Translating gives CAISGGPGELFF.

The chain links TRBV5-1 to TRBJ2-7, with unresolved D. The ends were cut back, 0 bases at V and 3 bases at J, with 10 bases in the middle. The CDR3 sequence is 14 residues long. Germline lookup yields CDR1 SGHRS and CDR2 YFSETQ. Here the CDR3 DNA reads TGCGCCAGCAGCTTGGCCAAGGGTCTCTACGAGCAGTACTTC. It yields the protein CASSLAKGLYEQYF.

The chain is built from TRBV6-5 and TRBJ2-2; 8 nucleotides align to TRBD2. The V gene's germline CDR1 is MNHEY and CDR2 SVGAGI. The CDR3 is 15 amino acids. V lost 10 bases to trimming and J lost 5 bases; unmatched junction nucleotides: 12. The DNA of the CDR3 is TGTGCCACCGGGGGGGCAGAAACGGGGACCGGGGAGCTGTTTTTT. It codes for CATGGAETGTGELFF.

The rearrangement joins TRBV3-1 (or the pseudogene TRBV3-2) to TRBJ2-5, with 7 nucleotides matching TRBD2. Germline CDR1 is LGHDT and CDR2 is YNNKEL (reference sequence). The CDR3 contains 15 residues. Losses at the gene ends were 1 base for V and 4 bases for J; bases not matched to a gene: 6. DNA of the CDR3: TGTGCCAGCAGCCAAGTCCGCGGGAGTGGAGAGACCCAGTACTTC. Protein product: CASSQVRGSGETQYF.

The rearrangement joins TRBV18 to TRBJ1-4; no definite D call. The germline CDR1 and CDR2 sequences are KGHSH and LQKENI. This CDR3 comprises 14 residues. V was shortened by 2 bases and J by 6 bases, with 10 bases between the two germline ends. Here the CDR3 DNA reads TGTGCCAGCTCACCAGCGTTAACAGATGAAAAACTGTTTTTT. It is translated as CASSPALTDEKLFF.

The gene calls are TRBV3-1 (or the pseudogene TRBV3-2) and TRBJ1-1; D is ambiguous. The CDR3 is 11 residues long. The ends were cut back, 3 bases at V and 4 bases at J, with 3 bases in the middle. Germline loops: CDR1 LGHDT, CDR2 YNNKEL (reference sequence). The CDR3 DNA is TGTGCCAGCAGCCACTCCACTGAAGCTTTCTTT. Translated: CASSHSTEAFF.

V usage is TRBV3-1 (or the pseudogene TRBV3-2) and J usage is TRBJ1-6, with 9 bases fitting TRBD1. CDR1 and CDR2 from the germline V gene are LGHDT and YNNKEL (reference sequence). The CDR3 has 16 amino acids. V was pared by 0 bases and J by 7 bases, with 4 bases of the junction left unmatched. The chain's CDR3 is CASSQDTGQGNSPLHF. CDR3 DNA: TGTGCCAGCAGCCAAGATACGGGACAGGGCAATTCACCCCTCCACTTT.

J is TRBJ1-1 and V is TRBV6-5; no definite D call. CDR1 and CDR2 (germline): MNHEY, SVGAGI. Trimming took 5 bases from V and 6 from J, leaving 10 bases between them. The CDR3 spans 12 residues. The CDR3 region has the DNA TGTGCCAGCAGTCCGGCTGGAGCTGAAGCTTTCTTT. Translation: CASSPAGAEAFF.

As concerns this clone: Other DNA sequences from this sample encode an identical CDR3 as well. The J gene is TRBJ1-6, the V gene TRBV30; weak D call: TRBD1 (6 bases). Per germline, CDR1 GTSNPN and CDR2 SVGIG (reference sequence). CDR3 length: 13 residues. Trimming shortened V by 0 bases and J by 7 bases, and 7 bases separated the two germline ends. Here the CDR3 DNA reads TGTGCCTGGAGTGTACAGGGAAATTCACCCCTCCACTTT. This translates into CAWSVQGNSPLHF. The full variable domain, with the rest looked up from reference TRBV30 and TRBJ1-6, is SQTIHQWPATLVQPVGSPLSLECTVEGTSNPNLYWYRQAAGRGLQLLFYSVGIGQISSEVPQNLSASRPQDRQFILSSKKLLLSDSGFYLCAWSVQGNSPLHFGNGTRLTVT.

The chain is built from TRBV9 and TRBJ1-2; TRBD1 is a possible D gene (5 bases). Germline V gene lookup returns CDR1 SGDLS and CDR2 YYNGEE. CDR3 length: 16 amino acids. With 2 bases removed from V and 0 bases from J, the gap between germline ends came to 14 bases. CDR3 bases: TGTGCCAGCAGCGTGGGTTGGGGCGGAACTAACTATGGCTACACCTTC. This codes for CASSVGWGGTNYGYTF.

V usage is TRBV28 and J usage is TRBJ1-3, with D possibly being TRBD1 (5 bases). Germline CDR1 is MDHEN and CDR2 is SYDVKM. With 7 bases removed from V and 3 bases from J, the gap between germline ends came to 7 bases. The CDR3 consists of 12 residues. The CDR3: CASNRGGNTIYF. CDR3 DNA: TGTGCCAGCAATAGGGGTGGAAACACCATATATTTT.

The chain recombines TRBV4-2 with TRBJ2-3; 9 bases line up with TRBD2. The CDR3 runs 18 residues. V shed 5 bases and J 0 bases; nucleotides not matched to a gene: 12. Germline V gene sequence: CDR1 LGHNA, CDR2 YNFKEQ. The CDR3 DNA reads as TGTGCCAGCAGCGCCCGCCCCCCTAGCGGGGTTAGCACAGATACGCAGTATTTT. This gives the protein CASSARPPSGVSTDTQYF.

V and J are TRBV6-5 and TRBJ1-1; tentatively, D is TRBD1 (5 bases). The CDR3 is 13 residues long. The germline V gene encodes CDR1 MNHEY and CDR2 SVGAGI. V shed 6 bases and J shed 8 bases, with 16 bases lying between them. This chain's CDR3 is CASSPGAVIEAFF. In nucleotides, the CDR3 is TGTGCCAGCAGCCCCGGGGCGGTCATCGAAGCTTTCTTT.

The V and J genes are TRBV10-3 and TRBJ1-1; no clear D. CDR3 size: 14 residues. Germline CDR1 reads ENHRY; CDR2 reads SYGVKD. V was trimmed by 2 bases and J by 0 bases, leaving 7 bases between them. Here the CDR3 DNA reads TGTGCCATCAGTGAGGGGAGAGTGAACACTGAAGCTTTCTTT. This codes for CAISEGRVNTEAFF.

There are a few counts of this clone. The rearrangement joins TRBV5-1 to TRBJ2-2, with unresolved D. The CDR3 consists of 14 residues. Trimming removed 1 base at V and 3 bases at J, with 7 bases between. Germline V lookup: CDR1 SGHRS, CDR2 YFSETQ. The CDR3 loop is CASSLSQDTGELFF. The CDR3 DNA follows: TGCGCCAGCAGCTTGAGTCAGGACACCGGGGAGCTGTTTTTT.

This chain connects TRBV11-2 to TRBJ2-3; 10 positions match TRBD2. Germline V gene sequence: CDR1 SGHAT, CDR2 FQNNGV. The V and J ends lost 4 bases and 0 bases, in that order; junction bases with no gene match: 7. CDR3 length equals 17 residues. Here the CDR3 reads CASSSPTTSGSTDTQYF. In nucleotides, the CDR3 is TGTGCCAGCAGCTCCCCTACGACTAGCGGGAGCACAGATACGCAGTATTTT.

The rearrangement uses TRBV28 and TRBJ1-4; 7 positions match TRBD1. The CDR3 runs to 14 residues. Germline CDR1 and CDR2: MDHEN and SYDVKM. The junction had 4 bases not matched to a gene; V was cut back by 4 bases and J by 5 bases. CDR3 nucleotides: TGTGCCAGCAGTTCGGGACAGACAAATGAAAAACTGTTTTTT. As protein: CASSSGQTNEKLFF.

The J gene is TRBJ2-7, the V gene TRBV9; D remains unclear. Germline loops: CDR1 SGDLS, CDR2 YYNGEE. CDR3 length: 12 amino acids. With 4 bases removed from V and 6 bases from J, the gap between germline ends came to 11 bases. The CDR3, as DNA: TGTGCCAGCAGCTTCCGACTGGGCGAGCAGTACTTC. Its protein is CASSFRLGEQYF.